The rows below give T cell receptor beta chains drawn from one sample of a study of blood T cells in healthy people across ages. TCRdb recomputed calls from the 5' RACE reads with MiXCR, one row per CDR3 protein. The sample lists 1.5 million to 2 million distinct CDR3 sequences, 49% seen once, with more than 2% in the top ten. Material: blood. The receptor set was obtained from a woman in her thirties or forties in good health. CDR3s include the opening cysteine and the closing phenylalanine or tryptophan.

v_gene: TRBV7-2; j_gene: TRBJ1-6; CDR3aa: CASSVLGTLHF
v_gene: TRBV7-2; j_gene: TRBJ2-7; CDR3aa: CASRHSGTGLNEQYF
v_gene: TRBV11-2; j_gene: .; CDR3aa: CASSPTTRLETQYF
v_gene: TRBV29-1; j_gene: TRBJ2-7; CDR3aa: CSVENRGRYNEQYF
v_gene: TRBV6-5; j_gene: TRBJ2-7; CDR3aa: CASSILQGSSYEQYF
v_gene: TRBV6-5; j_gene: TRBJ2-3; CDR3aa: CASSYSESPDTQYF
v_gene: TRBV5-4; j_gene: TRBJ2-5; CDR3aa: CASSRDGDQETQYF
v_gene: TRBV21-1; j_gene: TRBJ1-2; CDR3aa: CASSPHAQGFHPYGYTF
v_gene: TRBV5-1; j_gene: TRBJ2-1; CDR3aa: CASSSKWTSGGVWNEQFF
v_gene: TRBV7-2; j_gene: TRBJ1-1; CDR3aa: CASTQEPTGYTEAFF
v_gene: TRBV15; j_gene: TRBJ2-7; CDR3aa: CATSRDNQLGHSYEQYF
v_gene: TRBV25-1; j_gene: TRBJ1-5; CDR3aa: CASSVRGGNQPQHF
v_gene: TRBV9; j_gene: TRBJ2-3; CDR3aa: CASSGARSGGVTDTQYF
v_gene: TRBV12-3/TRBV12-4; j_gene: TRBJ2-5; CDR3aa: CASSLRQGPRQETQYF
v_gene: TRBV10-3; j_gene: TRBJ1-4; CDR3aa: CAISEDGATNEKLFF
v_gene: TRBV10-3; j_gene: TRBJ1-2; CDR3aa: CAISEEGYGYTF
v_gene: TRBV7-9; j_gene: TRBJ1-4; CDR3aa: CASSRGQGIGSSEKLFF
v_gene: TRBV4-3; j_gene: TRBJ2-1; CDR3aa: CASSPQLAGGANEQFF
v_gene: TRBV12-3/TRBV12-4; j_gene: TRBJ2-6; CDR3aa: CAGRSRGGTPSGANVLTF
v_gene: TRBV28; j_gene: TRBJ2-3; CDR3aa: CASSFGGRKTQYFGPGTTDTQYF
v_gene: TRBV6-2/TRBV6-3; j_gene: TRBJ2-5; CDR3aa: CASSYEGILETQYF
v_gene: TRBV28; j_gene: TRBJ2-5; CDR3aa: CASSTPSRGQETQYF
v_gene: TRBV6-2/TRBV6-3; j_gene: .; CDR3aa: CASSSQQGLYEQYF
v_gene: TRBV5-1; j_gene: TRBJ1-2; CDR3aa: CASSFRTHGGYTF
v_gene: TRBV7-2; j_gene: TRBJ1-5; CDR3aa: CASSHSQGLTPQHF
v_gene: TRBV10-3; j_gene: TRBJ2-1; CDR3aa: CATGLANEQFF
v_gene: TRBV4-1; j_gene: TRBJ2-4; CDR3aa: CASSQVSERLSDIQYF
v_gene: TRBV14; j_gene: TRBJ2-5; CDR3aa: CASSQGATGGETQYF
v_gene: TRBV20-1; j_gene: TRBJ2-5; CDR3aa: CSATQDRGSGETQYF
v_gene: TRBV7-8; j_gene: TRBJ2-3; CDR3aa: CASSLWTSLNTDTQYF
v_gene: TRBV12-3/TRBV12-4; j_gene: TRBJ2-5; CDR3aa: CASSLEMTSGVEETQYF
v_gene: TRBV12-3/TRBV12-4; j_gene: TRBJ1-2; CDR3aa: CASNPGVNYGYTF
v_gene: TRBV10-3; j_gene: TRBJ2-4; CDR3aa: CAISPGQGMGEAKNIQYF
v_gene: TRBV29-1; j_gene: TRBJ2-1; CDR3aa: CSVSRSAGEQFF
v_gene: TRBV13; j_gene: TRBJ2-3; CDR3aa: CASSPPSGGFTDTQYF
v_gene: TRBV9; j_gene: TRBJ2-1; CDR3aa: CASSVGPGVHEQFF
v_gene: TRBV7-2; j_gene: TRBJ2-5; CDR3aa: CASSFDGGRQETQYF
v_gene: TRBV28; j_gene: TRBJ1-2; CDR3aa: CASIVRTGVGGYTF
v_gene: TRBV4-3; j_gene: TRBJ2-5; CDR3aa: CASSRSILAGGLETQYF
v_gene: TRBV28; j_gene: TRBJ2-6; CDR3aa: CASTWSSPGANVLTF
v_gene: TRBV7-3; j_gene: TRBJ2-7; CDR3aa: CASSPGSGSTYEQYF
v_gene: TRBV6-2/TRBV6-3; j_gene: TRBJ1-2; CDR3aa: CASSPVLPPGYTF
v_gene: TRBV21-1; j_gene: TRBJ2-5; CDR3aa: CASRPAQGETQYF
v_gene: TRBV6-1; j_gene: TRBJ2-1; CDR3aa: CASSDADRGRGNEQFF
v_gene: TRBV7-8; j_gene: TRBJ2-5; CDR3aa: CASSLVLTGETQYF
v_gene: TRBV9; j_gene: TRBJ1-2; CDR3aa: CASSVGVTDGYTF
v_gene: TRBV7-2; j_gene: TRBJ1-6; CDR3aa: CASSLIGGQGRNSPLHF
v_gene: TRBV15; j_gene: TRBJ1-5; CDR3aa: CATSRDGQLNQPQHF
v_gene: TRBV5-1; j_gene: TRBJ2-5; CDR3aa: CASSLARGQTETQYF
v_gene: TRBV7-2; j_gene: TRBJ1-4; CDR3aa: CASSLSSGFSEKLFF
v_gene: TRBV9; j_gene: TRBJ1-1; CDR3aa: CASSVDTGTGEEAFF
v_gene: TRBV4-2; j_gene: TRBJ2-5; CDR3aa: CASSQDRRAETQYF
v_gene: TRBV4-3; j_gene: TRBJ2-5; CDR3aa: CASSQESGGGLAEETQYF
v_gene: TRBV29-1; j_gene: TRBJ2-7; CDR3aa: CSVGGNPLSPYEQYF